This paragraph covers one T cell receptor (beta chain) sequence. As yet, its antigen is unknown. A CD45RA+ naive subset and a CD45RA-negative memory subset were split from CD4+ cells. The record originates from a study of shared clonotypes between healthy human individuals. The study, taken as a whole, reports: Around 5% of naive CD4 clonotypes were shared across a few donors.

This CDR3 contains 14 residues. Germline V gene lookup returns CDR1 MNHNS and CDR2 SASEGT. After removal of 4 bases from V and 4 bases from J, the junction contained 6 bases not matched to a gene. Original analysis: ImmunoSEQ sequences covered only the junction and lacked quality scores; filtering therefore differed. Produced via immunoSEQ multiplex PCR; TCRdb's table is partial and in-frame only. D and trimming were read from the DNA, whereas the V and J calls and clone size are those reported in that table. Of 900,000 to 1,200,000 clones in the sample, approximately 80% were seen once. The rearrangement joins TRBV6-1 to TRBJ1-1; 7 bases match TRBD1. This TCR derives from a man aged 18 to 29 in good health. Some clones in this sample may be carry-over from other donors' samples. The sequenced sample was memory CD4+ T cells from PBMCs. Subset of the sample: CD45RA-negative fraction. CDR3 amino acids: CASSVVRGGTEAFF. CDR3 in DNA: TGTGCCAGCAGTGTTGTCAGGGGGGGCACTGAAGCTTTCTTT.